This paragraph reports one TCR beta chain. The antigen this receptor binds is unknown. It has no much larger one-base neighbor in the sample; base qualities were not kept. Including the terminal cysteine and phenylalanine, the CDR3 comprises 14 residues. Just CDR3 DNA is preserved here, 42 bases in frame from base 1. V ends up 6 bases short and J 2 bases short, with an unmatched junction base count of 4. According to the germline V gene, CDR1 reads SGHTA and CDR2 reads FQGNSA. This record belongs to a study of shared clonotypes between healthy human individuals (dated by TCRdb to the early 2020s). For context, the study as a whole: A couple of women and a few men aged 18 to 49 years were included in the cohort. For each donor, CD4 naive and CD4 memory were each given three plates, CD8 naive was given two plates, and CD8 memory was given one plate. The study deeply sequenced blood TCR repertoires of five healthy adults to estimate repertoire size and the extent of clonotype sharing between individuals. To increase sequencing depth and limit assay-specific biases, TCR repertoire library preparation and sequencing were carried out by different laboratories using diverse techniques. Leukapheresis yielded between about 0.9 and 9.5 billion PBMCs per donor.

General conclusions and limits of the study: Sharing across several donors was observed for approximately 5% of naive CD4, 3.5% of naive CD8, over 2% of memory CD4, and about 0.38% of memory CD8 clonotypes. Even with the large sequencing depth, rarefaction of the sorted-subset datasets indicated that sequencing was incomplete. Only blood was sampled, and tissue TCR repertoires likely differ from those in blood. Larger estimated clonotype richness was generally found for naive subsets than for memory subsets. Based on pairwise subsampling, the degree of clonotype sharing among donors was expected to be affected by sequencing depth. The small number of donors limited the genetic and exposure-history diversity represented. Compared with non-shared clonotypes, the clonotypes found in all four sorted-subset donors had higher generation probabilities.

TCR CDR3 regions were amplified from genomic DNA by multiplex PCR using the deep immunoSEQ assay. Extracted genomic DNA from each cell subset was spread evenly across all wells of several immunoSEQ 96-well plates, with each plate serving as a replicate. For sorted subsets, each replicate PCR was loaded with approximately 0.2 ug genomic DNA, equivalent to some 31,000 T cell genomes. The purified libraries were quantified using a Qubit 3.0 fluorometer, sized with a Bioanalyzer 2100, and then quantified again using the KAPA Library Quantification kit. Each immunoSEQ 96-well plate was sequenced on its own single-read 150-cycle Illumina NextSeq 550 flow cell. The authors processed their data as follows. Because only junctional sequences without quality scores were contained in the immunoSEQ output, filtering matching that applied to full-length reads could not be performed. To assign V/J genes and CDR3, sequences were annotated against IMGT germline references using PyIR, a Python wrapper for IgBLAST v1.9. Reads were removed for weak V/J assignments (E-value above 1e-6), missing CDR3, stop codons, out-of-frame junctions, or ambiguous translated residues. V3J clonotypes were defined by identical inferred V gene, J gene, and CDR3 amino acid sequence. To compute the percentage overlap between repertoires, the number of shared unique clonotypes was divided by the size of the smaller repertoire. Three approaches were used to assess repertoire richness: RTK rarefaction, the Chao1 estimator, and Recon v2.1 estimates of unobserved clonotypes. Generation probabilities were computed with OLGA for all TCRbeta clonotypes obtained by the gDNA method from several donors. TCRdb holds this immuneACCESS table with in-frame rearrangements only. Some clones are missing; in checked studies, unresolved V genes explain under half, and the rest has no known cause. For V, J and clone size, that table is used; D and trimming come from the DNA. Here the sample has about 1.1 million clones; roughly 77% occur a single time. The top ten clones comprise approximately 0.9% of the sample.

The donors were healthy, HIV-negative adults who had no recently reported acute infections or vaccinations. All donors were Caucasian adults living in Nashville, Tennessee, USA. CD4+ T cells were enriched by magnetic negative selection, after which naive cells were positively selected on CD45RA and the negative fraction was taken as the memory subset. Blood was obtained by leukapheresis, after which PBMCs were separated by Ficoll-Histopaque density gradient centrifugation and cryopreserved in liquid nitrogen vapor phase. Purity and quantity of every magnetically sorted T cell population were checked by analytical flow cytometry. Genomic DNA was isolated from each sorted fraction and quantified by UV absorbance on a Nanodrop 2000c.

The sequencing sample was made of memory CD4+ T cells from PBMCs. Sample cell subset or site, as interpreted from the label and publication: CD45RA-negative fraction. The TCR originated in a man between 18 and 35 years old in good health. Some clones in this sample may be carry-over from other donors' samples. Recombination connected TRBV7-2 to TRBJ2-1; 7 nucleotides in the junction match TRBD2. The CDR3 region has the sequence CASSTSATYNEQFF. The DNA sequence is given as TGTGCCAGCAGTACTAGCGCCACCTACAATGAGCAGTTCTTC.